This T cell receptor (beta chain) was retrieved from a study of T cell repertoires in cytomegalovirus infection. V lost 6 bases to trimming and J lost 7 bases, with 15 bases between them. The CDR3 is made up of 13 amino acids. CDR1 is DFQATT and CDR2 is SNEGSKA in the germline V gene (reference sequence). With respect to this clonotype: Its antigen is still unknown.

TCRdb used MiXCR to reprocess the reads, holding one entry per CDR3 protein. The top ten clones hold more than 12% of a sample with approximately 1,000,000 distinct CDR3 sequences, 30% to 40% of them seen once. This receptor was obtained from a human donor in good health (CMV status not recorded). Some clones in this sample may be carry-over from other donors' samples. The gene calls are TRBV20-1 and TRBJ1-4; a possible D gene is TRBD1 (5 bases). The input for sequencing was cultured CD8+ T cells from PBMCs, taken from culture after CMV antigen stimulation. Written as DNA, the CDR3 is TGCAGTGCCAAGAGGGGTGGGGGTGAAAAACTGTTTTTT. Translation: CSAKRGGGEKLFF.